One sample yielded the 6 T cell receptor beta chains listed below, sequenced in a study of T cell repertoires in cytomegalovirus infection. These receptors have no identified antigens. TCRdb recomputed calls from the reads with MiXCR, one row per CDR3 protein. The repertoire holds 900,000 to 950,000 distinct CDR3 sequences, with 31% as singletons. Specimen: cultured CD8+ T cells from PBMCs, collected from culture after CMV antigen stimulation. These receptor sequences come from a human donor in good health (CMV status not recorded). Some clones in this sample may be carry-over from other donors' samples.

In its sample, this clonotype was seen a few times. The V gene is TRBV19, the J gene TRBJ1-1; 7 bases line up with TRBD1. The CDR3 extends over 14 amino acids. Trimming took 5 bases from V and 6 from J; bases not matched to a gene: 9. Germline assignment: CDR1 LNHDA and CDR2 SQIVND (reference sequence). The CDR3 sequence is CASSLSPRGAEAFF. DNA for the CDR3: TGTGCCAGTAGTCTCTCCCCCAGGGGGGCTGAAGCTTTCTTT.

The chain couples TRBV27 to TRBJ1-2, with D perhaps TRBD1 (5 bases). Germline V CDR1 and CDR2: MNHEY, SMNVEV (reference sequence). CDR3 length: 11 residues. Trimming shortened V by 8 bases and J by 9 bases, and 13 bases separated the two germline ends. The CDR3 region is CASLRGTSYTF. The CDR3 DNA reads TGTGCCAGCTTACGAGGGACGAGCTACACCTTC.

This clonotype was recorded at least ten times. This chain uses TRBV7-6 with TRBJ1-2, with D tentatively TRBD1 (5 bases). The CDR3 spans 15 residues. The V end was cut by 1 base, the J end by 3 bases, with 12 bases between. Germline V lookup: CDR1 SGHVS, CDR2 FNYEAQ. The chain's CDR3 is CASSLDETAYYGYTF. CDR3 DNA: TGTGCCAGCAGCTTAGATGAGACAGCTTACTATGGCTACACCTTC.

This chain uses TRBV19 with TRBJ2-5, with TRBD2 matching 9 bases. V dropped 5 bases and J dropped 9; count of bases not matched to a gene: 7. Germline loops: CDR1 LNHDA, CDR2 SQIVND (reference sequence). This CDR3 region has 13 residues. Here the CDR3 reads CASSWASGVAQYF. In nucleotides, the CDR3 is TGTGCCAGTAGTTGGGCTAGCGGGGTGGCCCAGTACTTC.

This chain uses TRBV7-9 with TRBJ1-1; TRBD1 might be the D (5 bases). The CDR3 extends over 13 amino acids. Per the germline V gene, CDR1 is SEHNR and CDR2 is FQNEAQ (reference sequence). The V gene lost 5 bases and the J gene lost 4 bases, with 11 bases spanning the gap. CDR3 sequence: CASSAGFSTEAFF. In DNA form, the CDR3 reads TGTGCCAGCAGCGCAGGGTTTTCCACTGAAGCTTTCTTT.

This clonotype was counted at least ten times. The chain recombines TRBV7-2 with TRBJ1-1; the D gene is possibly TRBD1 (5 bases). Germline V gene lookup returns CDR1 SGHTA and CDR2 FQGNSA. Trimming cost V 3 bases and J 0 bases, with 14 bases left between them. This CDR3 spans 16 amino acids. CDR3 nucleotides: TGTGCCAGCAGCTTTAGGGGAGACGGTGTGAACACTGAAGCTTTCTTT. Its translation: CASSFRGDGVNTEAFF.